This T cell receptor (beta chain) is drawn from a study of blood T cell repertoires in COVID-19. Study summary: The study drew acute and convalescent COVID-19 samples from the United States, Italy and Spain. From T cells, B-cell-depleted T cells, or PBMCs came the material, which was cDNA or gDNA.

Per the study methods: For nucleated cells, counts were estimated from reference gene primer amplification. TCRdb keeps only in-frame clones here, not all; method: immunoSEQ multiplex PCR. V, J and clone size were drawn from that table, and D and trimming were deduced from the DNA. The top ten hold roughly 3.3% of the sample, which has 250,000 or so clones, around 83% seen once. Per the germline V gene, CDR1 is GTSNPN and CDR2 is SVGIG (reference sequence). The V end was cut by 1 base, the J end by 1 base, with 11 bases between. The CDR3 runs to 15 residues. V gene TRBV30 combines with J gene TRBJ1-3; no clear D gene. The sample taken for sequencing was peripheral blood. The sequence was collected from a woman aged 18-30 years with acute or convalescent COVID-19. CDR3 sequence reads: CAWSAATRSGNTIYF. DNA for the CDR3: TGTGCCTGGAGTGCCGCGACTAGATCTGGAAACACCATATATTTT.